The 11 T cell receptor beta chains below all came from one sample that was sequenced in a study of naive and memory T cell subsets. Blood and skin TCR RNA was reverse transcribed with alpha and beta constant primers. TCRdb re-called the 5' RACE reads through MiXCR, storing one row per CDR3 protein. The sample contains 25,000 to 30,000 distinct CDR3 sequences, approximately 20% of which appear only once. Whole-blood samples were around 2.3 ml of peripheral blood from healthy adult volunteers. The receptors come from a female donor in good health.

This clonotype rates as medium-sized. The chain combines TRBV12-3 or TRBV12-4 with TRBJ2-5, with 10 positions matching TRBD2. The CDR3 runs to 14 residues. Trimming cost V 7 bases and J 5 bases; bases outside gene matches: 7. The CDR3 protein is CASNSGRARETQYF. CDR3 coding DNA: TGTGCCAGCAACAGCGGGAGGGCCAGGGAGACCCAGTACTTC.

In its sample, this clonotype was seen once. The chain joins TRBV28 to TRBJ2-5; no firm D call. Deletions cut 2 bases from V and 2 bases from J, with 6 bases between. The V gene's germline CDR1 is MDHEN and CDR2 SYDVKM. This CDR3 spans 13 amino acids. The CDR3 region has the DNA TGTGCCAGCAGTTTACCAGGTCAAGAGACCCAGTACTTC. Translating gives CASSLPGQETQYF. The whole variable domain, remainder taken from reference TRBV28 and TRBJ2-5, is DVKVTQSSRYLVKRTGEKVFLECVQDMDHENMFWYRQDPGLGLRLIYFSYDVKMKEKGDIPEGYSVSREKKERFSLILESASTNQTSMYLCASSLPGQETQYFGPGTRLLVL.

This clonotype was observed a few times. The chain links TRBV6-5 to TRBJ2-5, with D hard to call. Germline CDR1 is MNHEY and CDR2 is SVGAGI. The CDR3 is made up of 13 amino acids. V was shortened by 2 bases and J by 2 bases, with 6 bases between the two germline ends. CDR3 residues: CASSYVTQETQYF. CDR3 DNA sequence: TGTGCCAGCAGTTACGTAACTCAAGAGACCCAGTACTTC.

This clonotype showed up just a few times. This rearrangement joins TRBV20-1 to TRBJ1-5, with D unclear. Trimming removed 0 bases at V and 0 bases at J, with 12 bases between. Germline CDR1 DFQATT, CDR2 SNEGSKA (reference sequence). The CDR3 covers 16 residues. The CDR3 DNA sequence: TGCAGTGCTAGAGATCACACAGAGGGTAGCAATCAGCCCCAGCATTTT. It encodes CSARDHTEGSNQPQHF.

In this sample, this clonotype turned up many times. V and J are TRBV20-1 and TRBJ1-6; D not resolved. The CDR3 length is 14 residues. Germline V CDR1 and CDR2: DFQATT, SNEGSKA (reference sequence). Trimming pared 2 bases from V and 7 bases from J, leaving 12 bases between. The chain's CDR3 is CSARPGPSNSPLHF. CDR3 nucleotide sequence: TGCAGTGCTAGACCAGGACCGTCCAATTCACCCCTCCACTTT.

This chain connects TRBV20-1 to TRBJ1-2; D perhaps matches TRBD1 (5 bases). With 7 bases removed from V and 4 bases from J, the gap between germline ends came to 16 bases. This CDR3 has 13 residues. The germline V gene has CDR1 DFQATT and CDR2 SNEGSKA (reference sequence). The CDR3 bases are TGCAGTGGCCGGTGGAGGGACTCCTATGGCTACACCTTC. Its translation is CSGRWRDSYGYTF.

This clonotype is medium-sized (0.01 to 0.1%). The chain employs TRBV29-1 and TRBJ2-7; TRBD1 agrees at 9 bases. The CDR3 covers 14 residues. The trim removed 5 bases at V and 3 bases at J, leaving 8 bases unmatched. Looked up from germline, CDR1 is SQVTM and CDR2 is ANQGSEA. The CDR3 DNA reads as TGCAGCGTTCGGGGACAGGGCGGACACTACGAGCAGTACTTC. It yields the protein CSVRGQGGHYEQYF.

The rearrangement uses TRBV20-1 and TRBJ2-5; possible D gene TRBD1, 5 bases. Trimming left V 6 bases short and J 1 base short, with 15 bases between. In germline, CDR1 is DFQATT, CDR2 SNEGSKA (reference sequence). The CDR3 spans 14 residues. CDR3 sequence: CSAPRDSPQETQYF. DNA of the CDR3: TGCAGTGCCCCGCGCGACAGCCCCCAAGAGACCCAGTACTTC.

This clonotype was seen more than once but under ten times. The chain links TRBV29-1 to TRBJ1-2, with no clear D. Looked up from germline, CDR1 is SQVTM and CDR2 is ANQGSEA. The length of the CDR3 is 13 residues. The CDR3 DNA is TGCAGTGCCGCGGTGGACGGAGACTATGGCTACACCTTC. Translation gives CSAAVDGDYGYTF.

By sample share, this clonotype is medium-sized. An end of the junction differs from the germline gene, which may be a read error. The gene calls are TRBV18 and TRBJ2-7, with TRBD2 identical over 8 bases. This CDR3 is 12 amino acids long. Germline lookup yields CDR1 KGHSH and CDR2 LQKENI. The CDR3 bases are TGTGCCAGCTCCGATGATGAGCGGGAGTTCCACTTC. The encoded protein is CASSDDEREFHF.

This clonotype was counted between two and nine times. Germline and junction disagree at one end, which may indicate a read error. The chain is built from TRBV6-5 and TRBJ1-2; 7 bases align to TRBD1. Germline-derived CDR1 and CDR2 are MNHEY and SVGAGI. The CDR3 runs 14 residues. The CDR3 DNA follows: TGTGCCAGCAGTTACGGGACAGTTAACTATGGCGACACCTTC. This sequence encodes CASSYGTVNYGDTF.